This TCR beta chain was sequenced in a study of shared clonotypes between healthy human individuals. Findings and limits, study-wide: The expectation was that sequencing depth would affect clonotype sharing among donors. What naive subsets generally showed was a larger estimated richness than memory subsets showed.

This CDR3 has 17 residues. Germline-derived CDR1 and CDR2 are SNHLY and FYNNEI. V lost 0 bases and J lost 3, with 17 bases in between. This clone was counted a single time. The antigen remains unidentified. The authors loaded 200 ng DNA, around 32,000 T cell genomes, into sorted-subset replicate PCRs. Sequenced by immunoSEQ multiplex PCR; TCRdb stores in-frame clones only, minus some. The sample carries approximately 1.5 million clones, approximately 98.5% recorded once. Adult donors, all healthy and HIV-negative, had no recent acute infections or vaccinations. The gene calls are TRBV2 and TRBJ1-1; D is ambiguous. Sequencing was carried out using naive CD4+ T cells sorted from blood. Subset of the sample: CD45RA+ positively selected. This sequence was found in a man younger than 40 in good health. CDR3 amino acids: CASSEAGVLNGHTEAFF. In nucleotides, the CDR3 is TGTGCCAGCAGTGAAGCGGGAGTATTGAACGGTCACACTGAAGCTTTCTTT.